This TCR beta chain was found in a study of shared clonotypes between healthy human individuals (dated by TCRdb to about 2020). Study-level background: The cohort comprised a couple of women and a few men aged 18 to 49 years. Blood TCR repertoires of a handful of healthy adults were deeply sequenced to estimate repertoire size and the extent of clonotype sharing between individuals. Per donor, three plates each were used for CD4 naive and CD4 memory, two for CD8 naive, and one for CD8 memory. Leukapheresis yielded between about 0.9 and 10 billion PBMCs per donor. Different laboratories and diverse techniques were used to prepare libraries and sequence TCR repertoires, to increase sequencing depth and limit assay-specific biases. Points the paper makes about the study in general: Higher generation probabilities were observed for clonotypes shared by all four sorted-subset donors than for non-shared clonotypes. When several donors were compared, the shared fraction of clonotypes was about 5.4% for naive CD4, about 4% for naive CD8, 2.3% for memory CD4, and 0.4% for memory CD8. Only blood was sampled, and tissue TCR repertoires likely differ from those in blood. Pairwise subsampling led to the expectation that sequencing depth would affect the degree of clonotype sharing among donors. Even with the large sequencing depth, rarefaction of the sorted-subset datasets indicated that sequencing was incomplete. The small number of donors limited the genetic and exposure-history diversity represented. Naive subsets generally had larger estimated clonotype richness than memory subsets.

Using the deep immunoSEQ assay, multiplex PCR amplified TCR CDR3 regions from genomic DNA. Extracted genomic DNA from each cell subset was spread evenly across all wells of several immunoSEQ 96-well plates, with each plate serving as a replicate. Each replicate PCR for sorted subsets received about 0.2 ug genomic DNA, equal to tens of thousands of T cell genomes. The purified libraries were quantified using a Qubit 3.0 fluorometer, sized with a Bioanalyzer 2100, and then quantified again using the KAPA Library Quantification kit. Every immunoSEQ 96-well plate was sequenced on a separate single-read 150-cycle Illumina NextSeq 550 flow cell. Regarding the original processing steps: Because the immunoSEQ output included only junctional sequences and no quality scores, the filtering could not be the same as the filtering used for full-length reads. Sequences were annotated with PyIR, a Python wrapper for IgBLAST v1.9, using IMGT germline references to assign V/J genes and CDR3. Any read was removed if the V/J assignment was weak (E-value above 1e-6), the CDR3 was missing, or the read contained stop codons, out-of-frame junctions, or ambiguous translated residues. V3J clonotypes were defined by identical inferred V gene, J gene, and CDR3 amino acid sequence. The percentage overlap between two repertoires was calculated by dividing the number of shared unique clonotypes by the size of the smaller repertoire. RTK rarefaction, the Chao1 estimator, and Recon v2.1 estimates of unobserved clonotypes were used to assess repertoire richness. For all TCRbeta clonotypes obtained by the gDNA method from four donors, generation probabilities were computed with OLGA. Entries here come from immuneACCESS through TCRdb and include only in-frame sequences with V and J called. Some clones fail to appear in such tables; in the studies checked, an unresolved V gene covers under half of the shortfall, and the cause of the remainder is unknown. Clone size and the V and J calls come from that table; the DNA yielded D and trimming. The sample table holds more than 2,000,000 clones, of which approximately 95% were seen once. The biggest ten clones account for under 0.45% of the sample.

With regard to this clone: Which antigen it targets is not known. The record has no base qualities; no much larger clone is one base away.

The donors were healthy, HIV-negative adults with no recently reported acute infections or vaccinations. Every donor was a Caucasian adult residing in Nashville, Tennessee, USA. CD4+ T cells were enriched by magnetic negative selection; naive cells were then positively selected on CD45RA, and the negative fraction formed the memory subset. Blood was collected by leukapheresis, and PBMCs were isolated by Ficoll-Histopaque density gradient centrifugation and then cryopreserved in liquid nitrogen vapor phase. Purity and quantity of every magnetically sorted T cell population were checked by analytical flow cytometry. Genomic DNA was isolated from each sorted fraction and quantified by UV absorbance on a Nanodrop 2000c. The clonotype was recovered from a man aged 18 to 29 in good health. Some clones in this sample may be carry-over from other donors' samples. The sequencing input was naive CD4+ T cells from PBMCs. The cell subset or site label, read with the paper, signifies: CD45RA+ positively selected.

Read as DNA, the sequence is TGTGCCAGCAGACCCACTAGCGGGAGGGTTAACGAGCAGTACTTC. It translates to CASRPTSGRVNEQYF. The rearrangement combines TRBV7-2 with TRBJ2-7, with 13 middle bases fitting TRBD2. The CDR1 and CDR2 encoded by the germline V gene are SGHTA and FQGNSA. V is pruned by 6 bases and J by 5 bases, leaving 7 bases of the junction without a gene match. CDR3 length: 15 amino acids, cysteine to phenylalanine. Only the CDR3 portion is preserved as DNA: 45 bases, with reading frame beginning at the first base.